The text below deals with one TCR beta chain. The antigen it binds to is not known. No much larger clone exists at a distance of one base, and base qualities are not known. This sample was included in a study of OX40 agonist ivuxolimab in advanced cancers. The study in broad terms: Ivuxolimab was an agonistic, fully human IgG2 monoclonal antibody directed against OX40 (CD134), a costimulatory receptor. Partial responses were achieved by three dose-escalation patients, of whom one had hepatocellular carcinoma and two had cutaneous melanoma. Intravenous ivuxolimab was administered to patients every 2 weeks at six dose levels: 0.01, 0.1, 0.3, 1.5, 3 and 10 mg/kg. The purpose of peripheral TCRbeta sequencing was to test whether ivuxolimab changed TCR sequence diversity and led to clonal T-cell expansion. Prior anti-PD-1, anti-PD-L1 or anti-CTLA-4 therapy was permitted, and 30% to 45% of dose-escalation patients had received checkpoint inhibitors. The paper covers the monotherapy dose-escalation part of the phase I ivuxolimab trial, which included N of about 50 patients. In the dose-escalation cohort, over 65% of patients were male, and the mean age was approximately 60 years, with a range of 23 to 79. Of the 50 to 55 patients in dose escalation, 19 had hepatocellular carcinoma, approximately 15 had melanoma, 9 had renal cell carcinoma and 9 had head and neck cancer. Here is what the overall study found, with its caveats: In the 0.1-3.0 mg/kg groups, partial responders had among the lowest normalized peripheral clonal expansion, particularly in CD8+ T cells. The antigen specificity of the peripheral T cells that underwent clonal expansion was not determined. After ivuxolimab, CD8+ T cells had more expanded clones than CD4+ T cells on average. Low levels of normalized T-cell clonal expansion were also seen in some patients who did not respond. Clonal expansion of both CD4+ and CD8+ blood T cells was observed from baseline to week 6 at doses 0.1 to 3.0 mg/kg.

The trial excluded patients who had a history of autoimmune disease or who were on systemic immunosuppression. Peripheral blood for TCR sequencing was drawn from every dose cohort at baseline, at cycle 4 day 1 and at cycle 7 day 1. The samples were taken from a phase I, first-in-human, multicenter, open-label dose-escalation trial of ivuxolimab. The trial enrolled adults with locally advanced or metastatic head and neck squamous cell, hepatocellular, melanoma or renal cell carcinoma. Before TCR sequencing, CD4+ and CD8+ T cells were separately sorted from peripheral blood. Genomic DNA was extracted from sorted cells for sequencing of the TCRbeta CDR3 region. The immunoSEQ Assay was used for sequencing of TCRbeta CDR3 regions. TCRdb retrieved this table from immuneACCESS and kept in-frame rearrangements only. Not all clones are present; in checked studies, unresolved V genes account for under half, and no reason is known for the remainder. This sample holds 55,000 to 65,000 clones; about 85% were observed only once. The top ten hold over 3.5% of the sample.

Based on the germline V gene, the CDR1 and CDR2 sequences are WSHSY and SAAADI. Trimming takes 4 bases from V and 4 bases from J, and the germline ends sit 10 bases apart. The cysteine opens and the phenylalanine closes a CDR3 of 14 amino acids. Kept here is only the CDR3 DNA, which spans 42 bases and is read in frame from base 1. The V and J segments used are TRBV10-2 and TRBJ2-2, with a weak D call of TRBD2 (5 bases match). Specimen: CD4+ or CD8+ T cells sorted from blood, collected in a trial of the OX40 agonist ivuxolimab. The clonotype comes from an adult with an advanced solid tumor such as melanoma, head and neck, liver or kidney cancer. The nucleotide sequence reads TGCGCCAGCAGTGGAGGGCCTGGCACCGGGGAGCTGTTTTTT. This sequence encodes CASSGGPGTGELFF.